This T cell receptor (beta chain) was obtained from a study of blood T cell repertoires in COVID-19. It was within 2 weeks before study entry that exposed participants met a COVID-19 case. The V and J ends lost 2 bases and 4 bases, in that order; junction bases with no gene match: 2. The CDR3 contains 14 residues. The germline gives CDR1 SGHRS, CDR2 YFSETQ. Repertoires were generated with immunoSEQ multiplex PCR, while TCRdb's copy carries only in-frame clones and drops some. The repertoire consists of about 250,000 clones, with about 85% occurring once and the leading ten covering just over 6.5%. The V call is TRBV5-1, the J call TRBJ2-5; TRBD2 matches at 10 bases. The sequenced sample was PBMCs or T cells enriched from blood (not recorded which). The receptor comes from a woman aged 45 to 65 who had been exposed to COVID-19. The DNA for the CDR3 is TGCGCCAGCAGCTTAGGGACTAGCGTAGAGACCCAGTACTTC. Translation: CASSLGTSVETQYF.